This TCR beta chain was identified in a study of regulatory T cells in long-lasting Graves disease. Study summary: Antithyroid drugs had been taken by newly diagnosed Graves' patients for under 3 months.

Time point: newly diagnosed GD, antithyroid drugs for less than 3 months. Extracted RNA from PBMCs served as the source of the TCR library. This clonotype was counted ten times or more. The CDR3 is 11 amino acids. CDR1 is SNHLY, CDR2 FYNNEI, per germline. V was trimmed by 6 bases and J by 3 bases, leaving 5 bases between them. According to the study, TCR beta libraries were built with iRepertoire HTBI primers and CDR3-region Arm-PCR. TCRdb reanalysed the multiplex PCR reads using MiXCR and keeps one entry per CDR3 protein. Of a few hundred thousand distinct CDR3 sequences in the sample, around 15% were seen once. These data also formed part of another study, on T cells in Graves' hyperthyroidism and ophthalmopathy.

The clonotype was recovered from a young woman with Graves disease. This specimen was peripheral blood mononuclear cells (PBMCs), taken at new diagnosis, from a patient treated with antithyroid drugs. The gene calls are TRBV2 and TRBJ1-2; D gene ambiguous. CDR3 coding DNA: TGTGCCAGCAGACGGGACTATGGCTACACCTTC. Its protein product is CASRRDYGYTF.